This TCR beta chain derives from a study of T cell responses to AZD1222 COVID-19 vaccine. Study results and limitations: Spike was spanned by vaccine-associated CD4 TCRs, which were dominant at 160-218 and 743-854. Females outnumbered males among donors, who were mostly white British; clonal diversity was possibly underestimated.

Trimming removed 6 bases from V and 1 base from J, with 15 bases in between. This CDR3 contains 15 residues. Per germline, CDR1 MDHEN and CDR2 SYDVKM. TCRdb keeps only in-frame clones here, not all; method: immunoSEQ multiplex PCR. The sample has 95,000 to 150,000 clones, 80% to 90% seen once; the top ten hold about 3%. About this clone: Its antigen is unidentified.

The source is an adult in good health. The chain recombines TRBV28 with TRBJ1-2; weak D call: TRBD1 (5 bases). This sample comprised peripheral blood, obtained on day 0 of AZD1222 vaccination. DNA for the CDR3: TGTGCCAGCAGGACGCCGACCAGGGATAACTATGGCTACACCTTC. It translates to CASRTPTRDNYGYTF.